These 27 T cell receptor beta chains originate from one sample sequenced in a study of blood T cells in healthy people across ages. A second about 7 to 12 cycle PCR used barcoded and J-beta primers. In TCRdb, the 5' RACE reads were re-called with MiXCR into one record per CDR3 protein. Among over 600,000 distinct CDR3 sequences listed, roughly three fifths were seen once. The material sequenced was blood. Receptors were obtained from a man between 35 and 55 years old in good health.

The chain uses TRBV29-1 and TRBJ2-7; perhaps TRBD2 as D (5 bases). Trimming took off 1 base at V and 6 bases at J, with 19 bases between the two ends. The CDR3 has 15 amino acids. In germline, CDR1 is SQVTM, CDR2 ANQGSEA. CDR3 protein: CSVEVLRGRNGEQYF. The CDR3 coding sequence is TGCAGCGTTGAAGTACTTCGGGGTAGGAACGGCGAGCAGTACTTC.

The CDR3 reads CASSLAGTENEKLFF. CDR3 coding DNA: TGCGCCAGCAGCTTGGCCGGGACAGAGAATGAAAAACTGTTTTTT. This rearrangement joins TRBV5-1 to TRBJ1-4, with 7 bases lining up with TRBD1. V shed 0 bases and J 5 bases; nucleotides not matched to a gene: 4. Germline CDR1 is SGHRS and CDR2 is YFSETQ. CDR3 size: 15 residues.

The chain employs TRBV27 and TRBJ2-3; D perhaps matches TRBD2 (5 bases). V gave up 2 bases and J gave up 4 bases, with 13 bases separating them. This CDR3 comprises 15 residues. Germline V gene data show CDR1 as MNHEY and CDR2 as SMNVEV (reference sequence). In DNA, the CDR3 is TGTGCCAGCAGTTTACTCTCGGGGTTCGCAGATACGCAGTATTTT. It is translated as CASSLLSGFADTQYF.

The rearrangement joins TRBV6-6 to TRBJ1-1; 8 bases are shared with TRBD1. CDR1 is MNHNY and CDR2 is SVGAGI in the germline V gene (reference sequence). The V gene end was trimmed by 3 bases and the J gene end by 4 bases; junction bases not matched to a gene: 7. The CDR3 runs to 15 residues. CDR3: CASSYFRTGGTEAFF. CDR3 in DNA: TGTGCCAGCAGTTATTTTCGCACAGGGGGCACTGAAGCTTTCTTT.

CDR3 in amino acids: CASTSLGVSSYEQYF. The CDR3 nucleotides are TGTGCCAGCACCTCATTGGGGGTTAGCTCCTACGAGCAGTACTTC. V is TRBV6-5 and J is TRBJ2-7, with D perhaps being TRBD1 or TRBD2 (5 bases each). The germline CDR1 and CDR2 sequences are MNHEY and SVGAGI. V was trimmed by 7 bases and J by 0 bases, leaving 16 bases between them. The CDR3 totals 15 residues.

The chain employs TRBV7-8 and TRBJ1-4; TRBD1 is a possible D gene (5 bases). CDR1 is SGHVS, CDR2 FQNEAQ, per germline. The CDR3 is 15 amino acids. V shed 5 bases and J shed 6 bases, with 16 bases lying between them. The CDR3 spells CASSKAGTRHEKLFF. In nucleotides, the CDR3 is TGTGCCAGCAGCAAAGCCGGGACCCGGCATGAAAAACTGTTTTTT.

CDR3 protein: CASSYSGPKEKLFF. The CDR3 DNA reads as TGTGCCAGCAGTTACTCCGGACCCAAGGAAAAACTGTTTTTT. J is TRBJ1-4 and V is TRBV6-5; D not resolved. Per germline, CDR1 MNHEY and CDR2 SVGAGI. The CDR3 covers 14 residues. Trimming took off 0 bases at V and 8 bases at J, with 10 bases between the two ends.

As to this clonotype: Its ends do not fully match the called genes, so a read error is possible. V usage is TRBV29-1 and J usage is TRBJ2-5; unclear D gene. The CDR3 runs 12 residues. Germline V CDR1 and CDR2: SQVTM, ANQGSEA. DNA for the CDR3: TGCAGCGTTGAAGGATTGCAAGAGACCCTGTACTTC. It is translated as CSVEGLQETLYF. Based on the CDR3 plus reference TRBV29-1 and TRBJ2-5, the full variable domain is SAVISQKPSRDICQRGTSLTIQCQVDSQVTMMFWYRQQPGQSLTLIATANQGSEATYESGFVIDKFPISRPNLTFSTLTVSNMSPEDSSIYLCSVEGLQETLYFGPGTRLLVL.

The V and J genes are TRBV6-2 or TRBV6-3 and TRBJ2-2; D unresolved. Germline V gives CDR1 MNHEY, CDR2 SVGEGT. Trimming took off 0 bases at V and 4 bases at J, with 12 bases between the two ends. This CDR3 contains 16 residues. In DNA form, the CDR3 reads TGTGCCAGCAGTTACTCTAGGGATGCGCCCACCGGGGAGCTGTTTTTT. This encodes CASSYSRDAPTGELFF.

The CDR3 is CASSSNSRNEQYF. CDR3 nucleotides: TGTGCCAGCAGTTCAAACTCGAGGAACGAGCAGTACTTC. The gene calls are TRBV6-5 and TRBJ2-7; D is unresolved. Per the germline V gene, CDR1 is MNHEY and CDR2 is SVGAGI. Trimming pared 4 bases from V and 5 bases from J, leaving 12 bases between. This CDR3 has 13 amino acids.

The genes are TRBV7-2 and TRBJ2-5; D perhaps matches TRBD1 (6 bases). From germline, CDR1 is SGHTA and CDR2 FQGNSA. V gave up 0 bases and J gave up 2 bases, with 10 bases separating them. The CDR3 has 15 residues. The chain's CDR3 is CASSLAGTQQETQYF. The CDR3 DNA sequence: TGTGCCAGCAGCTTAGCTGGGACACAACAAGAGACCCAGTACTTC.

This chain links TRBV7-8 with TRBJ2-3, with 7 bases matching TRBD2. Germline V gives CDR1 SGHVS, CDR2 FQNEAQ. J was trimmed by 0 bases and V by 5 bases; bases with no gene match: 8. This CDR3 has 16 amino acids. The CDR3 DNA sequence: TGTGCCAGCAGCCCTCGGAGCGGGGCTAGCACAGATACGCAGTATTTT. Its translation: CASSPRSGASTDTQYF.

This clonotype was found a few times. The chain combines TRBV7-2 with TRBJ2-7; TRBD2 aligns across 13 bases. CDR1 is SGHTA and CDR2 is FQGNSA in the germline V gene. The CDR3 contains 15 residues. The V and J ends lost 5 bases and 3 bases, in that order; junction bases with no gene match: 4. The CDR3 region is CASSRTSGGDYEQYF. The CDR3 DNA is TGTGCCAGCAGCCGGACTAGCGGGGGTGACTACGAGCAGTACTTC. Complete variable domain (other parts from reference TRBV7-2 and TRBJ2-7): GAGVSQSPSNKVTEKGKDVELRCDPISGHTALYWYRQSLGQGLEFLIYFQGNSAPDKSGLPSDRFSAERTGGSVSTLTIQRTQQEDSAVYLCASSRTSGGDYEQYFGPGTRLTVT.

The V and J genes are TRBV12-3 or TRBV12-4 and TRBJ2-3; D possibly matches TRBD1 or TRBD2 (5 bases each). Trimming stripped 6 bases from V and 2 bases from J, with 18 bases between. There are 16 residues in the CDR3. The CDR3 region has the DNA TGTGCCAGCAGGCTCGGGCGTCGAGGGGTCACAGATACGCAGTATTTT. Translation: CASRLGRRGVTDTQYF.

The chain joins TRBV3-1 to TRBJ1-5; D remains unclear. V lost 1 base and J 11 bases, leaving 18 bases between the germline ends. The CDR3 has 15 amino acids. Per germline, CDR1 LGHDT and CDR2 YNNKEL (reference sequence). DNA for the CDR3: TGTGCCAGCAGCCAAGCCCCCGGTCGTGCCGGGACCCAGCATTTT. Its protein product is CASSQAPGRAGTQHF.

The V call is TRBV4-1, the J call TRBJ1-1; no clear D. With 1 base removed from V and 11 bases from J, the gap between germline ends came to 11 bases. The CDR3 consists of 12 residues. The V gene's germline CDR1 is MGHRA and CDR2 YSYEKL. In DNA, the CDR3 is TGCGCCAGCAGCCAAGTCGGGTGGGCGGCTTTCTTT. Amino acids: CASSQVGWAAFF.

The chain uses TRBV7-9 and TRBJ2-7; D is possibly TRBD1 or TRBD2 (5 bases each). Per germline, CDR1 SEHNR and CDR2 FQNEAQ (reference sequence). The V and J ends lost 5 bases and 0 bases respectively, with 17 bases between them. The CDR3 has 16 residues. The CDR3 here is CASSLARDLTSYEQYF. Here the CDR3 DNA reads TGTGCCAGCAGCCTGGCACGGGACCTCACCTCCTACGAGCAGTACTTC.

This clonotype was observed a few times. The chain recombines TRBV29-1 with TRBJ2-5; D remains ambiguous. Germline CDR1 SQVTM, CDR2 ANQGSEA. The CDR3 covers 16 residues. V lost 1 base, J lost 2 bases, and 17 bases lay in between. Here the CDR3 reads CSVEATAARTQETQYF. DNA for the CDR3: TGCAGCGTTGAAGCTACTGCAGCTCGAACTCAAGAGACCCAGTACTTC.

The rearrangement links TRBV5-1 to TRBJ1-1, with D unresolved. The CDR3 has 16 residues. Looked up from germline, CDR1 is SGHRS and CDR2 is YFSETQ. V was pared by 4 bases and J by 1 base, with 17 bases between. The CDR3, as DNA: TGCGCCAGCAGCCTGGGTTCTGGGGTTCGGAACACTGAAGCTTTCTTT. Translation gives CASSLGSGVRNTEAFF.

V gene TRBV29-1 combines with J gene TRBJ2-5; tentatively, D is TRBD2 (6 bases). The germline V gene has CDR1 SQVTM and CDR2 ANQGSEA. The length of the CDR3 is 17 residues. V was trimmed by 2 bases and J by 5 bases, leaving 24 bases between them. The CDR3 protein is CSVEYFIGGFLTETQYF. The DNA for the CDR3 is TGCAGCGTTGAATATTTTATCGGGGGATTTTTGACGGAGACCCAGTACTTC.

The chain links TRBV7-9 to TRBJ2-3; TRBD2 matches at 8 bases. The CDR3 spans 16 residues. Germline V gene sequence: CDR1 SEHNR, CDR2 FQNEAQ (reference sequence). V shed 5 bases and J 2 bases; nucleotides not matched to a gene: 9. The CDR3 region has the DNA TGTGCCAGCAGCCCCCTGGAAGCGGGGGACACAGATACGCAGTATTTT. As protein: CASSPLEAGDTDTQYF.

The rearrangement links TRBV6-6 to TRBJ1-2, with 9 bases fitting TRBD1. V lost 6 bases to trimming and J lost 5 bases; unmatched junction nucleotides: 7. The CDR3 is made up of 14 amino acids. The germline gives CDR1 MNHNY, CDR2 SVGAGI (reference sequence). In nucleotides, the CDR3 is TGTGCCAGCAGCCAACAGGGGGCCTTATATGGCTACACCTTC. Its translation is CASSQQGALYGYTF.

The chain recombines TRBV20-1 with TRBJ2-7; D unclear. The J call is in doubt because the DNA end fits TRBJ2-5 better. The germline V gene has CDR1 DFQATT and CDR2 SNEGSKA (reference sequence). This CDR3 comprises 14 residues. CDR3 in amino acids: CSARESVIQQTQYF. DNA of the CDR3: TGCAGTGCTAGAGAATCGGTCATCCAGCAGACCCAGTACTTC.

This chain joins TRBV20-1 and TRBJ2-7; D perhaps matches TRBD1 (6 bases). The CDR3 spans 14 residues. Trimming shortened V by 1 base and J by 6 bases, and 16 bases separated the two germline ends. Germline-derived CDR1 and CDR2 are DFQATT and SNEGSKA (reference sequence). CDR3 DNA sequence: TGCAGTGCTAGAGCTCTAGGACAGTACGGCGAGCAGTACTTC. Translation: CSARALGQYGEQYF.

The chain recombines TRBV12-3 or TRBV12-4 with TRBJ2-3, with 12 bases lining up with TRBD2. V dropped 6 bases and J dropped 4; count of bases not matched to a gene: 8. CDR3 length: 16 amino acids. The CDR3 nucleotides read TGTGCCAGCAGAACTGGGACTAGCGGGTCCGCAGATACGCAGTATTTT. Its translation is CASRTGTSGSADTQYF.

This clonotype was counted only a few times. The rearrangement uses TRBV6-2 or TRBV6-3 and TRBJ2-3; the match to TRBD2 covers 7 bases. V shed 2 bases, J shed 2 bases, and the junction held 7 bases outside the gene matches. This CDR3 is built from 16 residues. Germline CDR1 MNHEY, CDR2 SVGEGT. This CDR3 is CASSYRPSGYTDTQYF. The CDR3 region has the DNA TGTGCCAGCAGTTACAGGCCTAGCGGATACACAGATACGCAGTATTTT.

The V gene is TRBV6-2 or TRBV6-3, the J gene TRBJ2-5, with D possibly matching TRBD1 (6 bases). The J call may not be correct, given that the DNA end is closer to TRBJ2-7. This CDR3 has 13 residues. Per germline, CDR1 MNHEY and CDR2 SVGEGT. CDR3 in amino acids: CASSYSEGDEQYF. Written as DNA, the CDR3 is TGTGCCAGCAGTTACTCCGAGGGGGACGAGCAGTACTTC.